The clone carrying this T cell receptor beta chain showed up many times. The antigen remains undetermined. Time point: pre-sensitization, week 0. Stated treatment: therapeutic diphenylcyclopropenone sensitization with weekly scalp DPC. This sample is drawn from a study of human T cells and chemical hapten exposure. About the study: A patient group, mainly female, showed alopecia areata, totalis or universalis. From small differences in pooled library volume came most of the variation in per-sample TCR yields. Whole-study findings and limits: No change in TCRs above 1 in 1000 frequency was produced by DPC sensitization.

TCRdb processed the RACE reads anew with MiXCR; each CDR3 protein has one entry. There are fewer than 150,000 distinct CDR3 sequences in the sample; approximately 13% occur only once, and around 2.8% lies in the top ten. After removal of 6 bases from V and 0 bases from J, the junction contained 0 bases not matched to a gene. The CDR3 length is 14 residues. Germline CDR1 is MRHNA and CDR2 is SNTAGT. This chain connects TRBV6-4 to TRBJ1-1, with 11 positions matching TRBD1. The sequence came from a woman aged 18-29 years with alopecia areata. Some clones in this sample may be carry-over from other donors' samples. Specimen: whole blood, collected in connection with sensitization to the hapten diphenylcyclopropenone (DPC). The CDR3 is CASRDRGLNTEAFF. In DNA form, the CDR3 reads TGTGCCAGCAGGGACAGGGGGCTGAACACTGAAGCTTTCTTT.